The sequence of this T cell receptor (beta chain) was determined in a study of blood T cell repertoires in COVID-19. Some clones are missing from TCRdb's copy, which holds only in-frame ones; the method was immunoSEQ multiplex PCR. The table lists about 210,000 clones, roughly nine tenths of them singletons. Germline CDR1 and CDR2: LGHDT and YNNKEL (reference sequence). The CDR3 runs 16 residues. Trimming shortened V by 4 bases and J by 1 base, and 16 bases separated the two germline ends. V and J are TRBV3-1 (or the pseudogene TRBV3-2) and TRBJ1-1, with D possibly matching TRBD1 (6 bases). This TCR came from a man aged 35-49 years with acute or convalescent COVID-19. The sample comprised peripheral blood. CDR3: CASSPWTVGRNTEAFF. CDR3 in DNA: TGTGCCAGCAGCCCCTGGACAGTGGGGCGGAACACTGAAGCTTTCTTT.